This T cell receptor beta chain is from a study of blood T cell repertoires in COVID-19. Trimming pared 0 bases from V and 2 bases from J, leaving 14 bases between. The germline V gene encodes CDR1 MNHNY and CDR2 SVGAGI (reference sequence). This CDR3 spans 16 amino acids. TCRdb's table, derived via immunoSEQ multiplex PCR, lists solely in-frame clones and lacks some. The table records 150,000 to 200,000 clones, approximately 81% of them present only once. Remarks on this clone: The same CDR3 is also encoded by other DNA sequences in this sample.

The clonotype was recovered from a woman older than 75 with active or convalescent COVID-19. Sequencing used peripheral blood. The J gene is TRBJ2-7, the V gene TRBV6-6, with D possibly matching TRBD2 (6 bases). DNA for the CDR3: TGTGCCAGCAGTTACTCGGCCTTAGCGGTTGCCTACGAGCAGTACTTC. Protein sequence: CASSYSALAVAYEQYF.